The 30 T cell receptor beta chains presented below share a single source sample, sequenced in a study of T-cell reconstitution after alpha-beta-depleted transplantation in children. Researchers prepared the TCRbeta library using unique molecular identifiers, the study reports. TCRdb passed the PCR reads through MiXCR, listing each CDR3 protein once. This sample carries approximately 520,000 distinct CDR3 sequences, over 9.5% of them seen once, and the ten largest clones take approximately 14%. The specimen was PBMCs, mostly from graft donor cells, collected 180 days after TCRalphabeta/CD19-depleted stem cell transplant. The receptors stem from a female patient aged 2-15 years who had a stem cell transplant for aplastic anemia, so the T cells may come from the graft donor.

This clonotype has a count of ten or more. The CDR3 DNA follows: TGTGCCAGCAGCTTGGGCCCTAGCGGGAGAGTAGAGCAGTACTTC. Amino acid sequence: CASSLGPSGRVEQYF. V and J are TRBV5-6 and TRBJ2-7; 10 bases align to TRBD2. J was trimmed by 7 bases and V by 0 bases; bases with no gene match: 7. This CDR3 contains 15 residues. In germline, CDR1 is SGHDT, CDR2 YYEEEE. The whole variable domain, remainder taken from reference TRBV5-6 and TRBJ2-7, is DAGVTQSPTHLIKTRGQQVTLRCSPKSGHDTVSWYQQALGQGPQFIFQYYEEEERQRGNFPDRFSGHQFPNYSSELNVNALLLGDSALYLCASSLGPSGRVEQYFGPGTRLTVT.

The rearrangement uses TRBV27 and TRBJ2-2, with no clear D. The germline V and J ends were trimmed by 5 bases and 5 bases, with 21 bases remaining between them. The CDR3 is 17 residues long. CDR1 and CDR2 from the germline V gene are MNHEY and SMNVEV (reference sequence). The CDR3 DNA is TGTGCCAGCAGTCACCTAGGACCCAGTTTAGGAACCGGGGAGCTGTTTTTT. Protein sequence: CASSHLGPSLGTGELFF.

This clonotype was seen a few times. This rearrangement joins TRBV4-3 to TRBJ2-1; 14 bases align to TRBD2. After removal of 4 bases from V and 7 bases from J, the junction contained 9 bases not matched to a gene. This CDR3 contains 17 residues. Germline V gene data show CDR1 as LGHNA and CDR2 as YSLEER. The CDR3: CASSRKGLAGVGNEQFF. The CDR3 coding sequence is TGCGCCAGCAGCCGGAAGGGACTAGCGGGAGTTGGGAATGAGCAGTTCTTC.

This clonotype was observed at least ten times. This chain uses TRBV20-1 with TRBJ1-1, with 7 positions matching TRBD1. V was pared by 5 bases and J by 1 base, with 4 bases of the junction left unmatched. The CDR3 runs 13 residues. Looked up from germline, CDR1 is DFQATT and CDR2 is SNEGSKA (reference sequence). In nucleotides, the CDR3 is TGCAGTGCTCTACAGGGGACGAACACTGAAGCTTTCTTT. Translation gives CSALQGTNTEAFF.

The chain couples TRBV20-1 to TRBJ2-1; D gene ambiguous. Germline CDR1 DFQATT, CDR2 SNEGSKA (reference sequence). This CDR3 has 14 amino acids. Between the trimmed V and J ends, which lost 3 bases and 3 bases, there was a span of 12 bases. CDR3 coding DNA: TGCAGTGCTAGTTTGTCTTCGAGCTACAATGAGCAGTTCTTC. Its translation is CSASLSSSYNEQFF.

This clonotype was found once. The genes are TRBV6-5 and TRBJ2-5; D remains unclear. In germline, CDR1 is MNHEY, CDR2 SVGAGI. The V gene lost 2 bases and the J gene lost 1 base, with 11 bases spanning the gap. The CDR3 sequence is 15 residues long. CDR3 loop: CASSYVGQRQETQYF. The CDR3 nucleotides read TGTGCCAGCAGTTACGTTGGCCAACGCCAAGAGACCCAGTACTTC.

In the case of this clonotype: Possible read error: a much larger clone is one base away. The rearrangement links TRBV11-2 to TRBJ2-7; D possibly corresponds to TRBD1 (6 bases). V lost 4 bases and J 6 bases, leaving 16 bases between the germline ends. Germline V gene lookup returns CDR1 SGHAT and CDR2 FQNNGV. The CDR3 loop spans 14 amino acids. For the CDR3, the DNA is TGTGCCAGCAGCTCGATGGGACACTCTCCCGAGCAGTACTTC. Amino acids: CASSSMGHSPEQYF.

CDR3 region: CASSPLIRGSNQPQHF. DNA of the CDR3: TGTGCCAGCAGCCCCTTAATACGAGGAAGCAATCAGCCCCAGCATTTT. The V gene is TRBV7-8, the J gene TRBJ1-5; unclear D gene. V was shortened by 5 bases and J by 1 base, with 15 bases between the two germline ends. Looked up from germline, CDR1 is SGHVS and CDR2 is FQNEAQ. This CDR3 comprises 16 residues.

This clonotype was seen many times. V is TRBV27 and J is TRBJ2-1; TRBD2 aligns across 7 bases. Germline lookup yields CDR1 MNHEY and CDR2 SMNVEV (reference sequence). CDR3 length equals 17 residues. V trimming: 10 bases; J trimming: 3 bases; junction bases outside the gene matches: 18. The CDR3 bases are TGTGCCACCGGACTGACGTGGGAGGGATTCGACTACAATGAGCAGTTCTTC. This sequence encodes CATGLTWEGFDYNEQFF.

This clonotype was seen many times. CDR3 nucleotides: TGCGCCAGCAGCCAAGGTTTTAGCGGGAACAATGAGCAGTTCTTC. Translation: CASSQGFSGNNEQFF. The chain combines TRBV4-3 with TRBJ2-1; 8 bases map to TRBD2. Trimming took 1 base from V and 5 from J; bases not matched to a gene: 4. The V gene's germline CDR1 is LGHNA and CDR2 YSLEER. CDR3 length: 15 residues.

This clonotype occurred a few times. This chain uses TRBV20-1 with TRBJ2-3; 7 nucleotides align to TRBD1. V was clipped by 3 bases and J by 5 bases; unmatched bases: 8. The germline V gene has CDR1 DFQATT and CDR2 SNEGSKA (reference sequence). The CDR3 length is 14 residues. The CDR3 sequence is CSASRQGSLDTQYF. The CDR3 nucleotides read TGCAGTGCTAGCCGACAGGGAAGTTTAGATACGCAGTATTTT.

This clonotype has a count of ten or more. The V gene is TRBV6-5, the J gene TRBJ1-1; D is ambiguous. The V and J ends lost 6 bases and 5 bases respectively, with 10 bases between them. From germline, CDR1 is MNHEY and CDR2 SVGAGI. CDR3 size: 12 residues. DNA for the CDR3: TGTGCCAGCAGCCCCCGGGAGACTGAAGCTTTCTTT. Amino acids: CASSPRETEAFF.

The chain uses TRBV18 and TRBJ2-3; TRBD2 matches at 8 bases. Trimming cost V 6 bases and J 1 base; bases outside gene matches: 9. Germline-derived CDR1 and CDR2 are KGHSH and LQKENI. CDR3 size: 16 residues. The CDR3 region is CASSATGGKGTDTQYF. The CDR3 coding sequence is TGTGCCAGCTCCGCGACGGGGGGGAAAGGCACAGATACGCAGTATTTT.

This clonotype was found a few times. The gene calls are TRBV5-1 and TRBJ2-1, with D perhaps being TRBD1 or TRBD2 (6 bases each). Trimming cost V 2 bases and J 0 bases, with 12 bases left between them. The CDR3 contains 16 residues. The germline V gene has CDR1 SGHRS and CDR2 YFSETQ. The CDR3 region is CASSFRWGASYNEQFF. CDR3 sequence (DNA): TGCGCCAGCAGCTTTAGATGGGGGGCCTCCTACAATGAGCAGTTCTTC. The whole variable domain, filled in from reference TRBV5-1 and TRBJ2-1, reads KAGVTQTPRYLIKTRGQQVTLSCSPISGHRSVSWYQQTPGQGLQFLFEYFSETQRNKGNFPGRFSGRQFSNSRSEMNVSTLELGDSALYLCASSFRWGASYNEQFFGPGTRLTVL.

Only a few counts were recorded for this clonotype. This chain uses TRBV9 with TRBJ2-3; 10 bases match TRBD2. Germline V gives CDR1 SGDLS, CDR2 YYNGEE. CDR3 size: 16 residues. The V segment lost 5 bases and the J segment 2 bases; nucleotides outside the gene matches: 8. The CDR3 sequence is CASRVSGLANTDTQYF. The CDR3 bases are TGTGCCAGCAGAGTTTCGGGACTAGCGAACACAGATACGCAGTATTTT.

This clonotype was seen a few times. The chain carries TRBV7-2 and TRBJ2-3; weak D call: TRBD2 (5 bases). This CDR3 comprises 16 residues. Germline-derived CDR1 and CDR2 are SGHTA and FQGNSA. The V end was cut by 3 bases, the J end by 0 bases, with 13 bases between. The CDR3 coding sequence is TGTGCCAGCAGCTTCCGGGAACCGTATAGCACAGATACGCAGTATTTT. Translating gives CASSFREPYSTDTQYF.

This clonotype has a count of ten or more. This chain connects TRBV20-1 to TRBJ2-1; D is ambiguous. This CDR3 comprises 16 residues. Germline V gives CDR1 DFQATT, CDR2 SNEGSKA (reference sequence). V lost 5 bases and J 0 bases, leaving 17 bases between the germline ends. This CDR3 is CSAASQMEYSYNEQFF. In DNA, the CDR3 is TGCAGTGCTGCATCCCAAATGGAGTACTCCTACAATGAGCAGTTCTTC.

The V gene is TRBV12-3 or TRBV12-4, the J gene TRBJ1-1, with unresolved D. With 4 bases removed from V and 4 bases from J, the gap between germline ends came to 13 bases. The CDR3 has 14 amino acids. CDR3 protein: CASSSTVRVTEAFF. The CDR3 nucleotides are TGTGCCAGCAGTTCCACCGTGAGGGTCACTGAAGCTTTCTTT.

The rearrangement uses TRBV7-9 and TRBJ1-1, with D perhaps matching TRBD1 (6 bases). Germline V gives CDR1 SEHNR, CDR2 FQNEAQ (reference sequence). This CDR3 contains 15 residues. The ends were cut back, 4 bases at V and 0 bases at J, with 12 bases in the middle. The CDR3 DNA follows: TGTGCCAGCAGCTCCCAGACAGGACTGAACACTGAAGCTTTCTTT. It is translated as CASSSQTGLNTEAFF.

This clonotype came up a few times. The chain is built from TRBV20-1 and TRBJ2-4; TRBD1 agrees at 7 bases. Germline-derived CDR1 and CDR2 are DFQATT and SNEGSKA (reference sequence). The V gene end was trimmed by 3 bases and the J gene end by 0 bases; junction bases not matched to a gene: 20. CDR3 length equals 20 residues. The CDR3 loop reads CSASWANRGTTRIAKNIQYF. Here the CDR3 DNA reads TGCAGTGCTAGTTGGGCCAACAGGGGTACCACTCGTATAGCCAAAAACATTCAGTACTTC.

J is TRBJ1-1 and V is TRBV2; perhaps TRBD1 as D (6 bases). The CDR3 is made up of 13 amino acids. Deletions cut 8 bases from V and 4 bases from J, with 14 bases between. Germline V lookup: CDR1 SNHLY, CDR2 FYNNEI. This chain's CDR3 is CASLEAGVTEAFF. CDR3 coding DNA: TGTGCCAGCCTAGAGGCAGGGGTCACTGAAGCTTTCTTT.

This sequence joins TRBV28 and TRBJ1-5; D uncertain. Germline CDR1 reads MDHEN; CDR2 reads SYDVKM. The V end lost 3 bases, the J end lost 1 base, and 7 bases lay between the germline ends. The length of the CDR3 is 14 residues. The DNA of the CDR3 is TGTGCCAGCAGTTTGAGGGAGAGCAATCAGCCCCAGCATTTT. Amino acids: CASSLRESNQPQHF. The full variable domain, in which reference TRBV28 and TRBJ1-5 provide the parts outside the CDR3, is DVKVTQSSRYLVKRTGEKVFLECVQDMDHENMFWYRQDPGLGLRLIYFSYDVKMKEKGDIPEGYSVSREKKERFSLILESASTNQTSMYLCASSLRESNQPQHFGDGTRLSIL.

This clonotype was seen a handful of times. The chain is built from TRBV5-1 and TRBJ2-2; TRBD1 matches at 10 bases. The germline gives CDR1 SGHRS, CDR2 YFSETQ. V trimming: 3 bases; J trimming: 0 bases; junction bases outside the gene matches: 14. This CDR3 comprises 20 residues. The CDR3 region has the DNA TGCGCCAGCAGCTGGATCAGGGACAGGGGTCATCTTGCGAACACCGGGGAGCTGTTTTTT. This encodes CASSWIRDRGHLANTGELFF.

This clonotype was picked up a small number of times. V usage is TRBV28 and J usage is TRBJ2-3; TRBD1 aligns across 7 bases. Germline-derived CDR1 and CDR2 are MDHEN and SYDVKM. This CDR3 spans 16 amino acids. V was clipped by 4 bases and J by 6 bases; unmatched bases: 13. This CDR3 reads CASSYPGGVPPDTQYF. The DNA of the CDR3 is TGTGCCAGCAGTTACCCAGGGGGAGTCCCCCCGGATACGCAGTATTTT.

This clonotype was seen more than once but under ten times. The chain has TRBV5-1 and TRBJ1-5; no reliable D call. Trimming pared 0 bases from V and 7 bases from J, leaving 8 bases between. CDR3 length equals 13 residues. The V gene's germline CDR1 is SGHRS and CDR2 YFSETQ. This CDR3 is CASSLVAGQPQHF. As DNA, the CDR3 is TGCGCCAGCAGCTTGGTGGCCGGGCAGCCCCAGCATTTT.

The V and J genes are TRBV28 and TRBJ1-5, with D perhaps matching TRBD1 (6 bases). The CDR3 is 14 amino acids. Trimming cost V 6 bases and J 5 bases, with 14 bases left between them. Germline V gene data show CDR1 as MDHEN and CDR2 as SYDVKM. The DNA of the CDR3 is TGTGCCAGCAGCCTAGGGGACATATATCAGCCCCAGCATTTT. This translates into CASSLGDIYQPQHF. Based on the CDR3 plus reference TRBV28 and TRBJ1-5, the full variable domain is DVKVTQSSRYLVKRTGEKVFLECVQDMDHENMFWYRQDPGLGLRLIYFSYDVKMKEKGDIPEGYSVSREKKERFSLILESASTNQTSMYLCASSLGDIYQPQHFGDGTRLSIL.

This clonotype has only a few counts. The CDR3 sequence: CAISEGQNSGNTIYF. CDR3 DNA: TGTGCCATCAGTGAGGGACAGAACTCTGGAAACACCATATATTTT. J is TRBJ1-3 and V is TRBV10-3; TRBD1 is a possible D gene (6 bases). The V end was cut by 2 bases, the J end by 0 bases, with 8 bases between. This CDR3 has 15 amino acids. Germline CDR1 is ENHRY and CDR2 is SYGVKD.

The V gene is TRBV6-2 or TRBV6-3, the J gene TRBJ2-1; D is uncertain. Trimming shortened V by 4 bases and J by 10 bases, and 8 bases separated the two germline ends. Looked up from germline, CDR1 is MNHEY and CDR2 is SVGEGT. The CDR3 consists of 11 residues. CDR3 nucleotide sequence: TGTGCCAGCAGTTCGGCCCGGGAGCAGTTCTTC. Translation: CASSSAREQFF.

The chain recombines TRBV7-9 with TRBJ2-1; D perhaps matches TRBD1 (6 bases). CDR3 length: 15 amino acids. V gave up 5 bases and J gave up 0 bases, with 11 bases separating them. Germline CDR1 is SEHNR and CDR2 is FQNEAQ (reference sequence). CDR3 amino acids: CASSRGSSSYNEQFF. The CDR3 coding sequence is TGTGCCAGCAGCAGGGGGTCCAGCTCCTACAATGAGCAGTTCTTC.

This clonotype showed up many times. This chain joins TRBV20-1 and TRBJ2-1, with 9 bases identical to TRBD2. The CDR3 sequence is 16 residues long. Germline V CDR1 and CDR2: DFQATT, SNEGSKA (reference sequence). The junction had 8 bases not matched to a gene; V was cut back by 2 bases and J by 3 bases. The CDR3, as DNA: TGCAGTGCTAGACCTTCTAGCGGGAAACGCTACAATGAGCAGTTCTTC. Translated: CSARPSSGKRYNEQFF.